This T cell receptor beta chain was recovered during a study of immune heterogeneity within non-small cell lung tumors (dated by TCRdb to between 2017 and 2018). Concerning the study at large: By histology, several squamous cell carcinomas, approximately 11 non-squamous carcinomas and 1 tumor not otherwise specified were included. Neoantigen binding to each patient's HLA alleles was predicted with netMHCpan-3.0 for mutant peptides of 8 to 11 amino acids. To examine intratumoral immune heterogeneity, the study used whole-exome sequencing, RNA-seq and TCR beta repertoire sequencing on multiple spatially distinct regions of each NSCLC tumor. TCR repertoires were analyzed from some 59 tumor loci of roughly 16 patients, whereas transcriptome data were available for only approximately 43 loci from 12 to 13 patients. The paper as a whole reports these results and caveats: A moderate positive correlation (R 0.3 to 0.35), which was statistically significant, linked local T-cell repertoire clonality to local tumor mutational burden. Individual patients mostly had different high-frequency TCR beta clonotypes. Within a given patient, the same dominant CDR3B clonotypes showed up repeatedly across loci, although different tumor locations also carried unique high-frequency clones.

The CDR3 runs 16 amino acids, cysteine and phenylalanine included. Kept here is only the CDR3 DNA, which spans 48 bases and is read in frame from base 1. V is pruned by 3 bases and J by 8 bases, leaving 15 bases of the junction without a gene match. The germline V gene (reference sequence) sets CDR1 to MNHEY and CDR2 to SMNVEV. The TCR template was genomic DNA extracted from bulk tumor tissue, and 600 to 650 ng of gDNA was amplified for each sample. During surgery, multiple biopsies were taken from each primary tumor and placed as far apart as possible within the tumor mass. The study cohort was described as untreated and was composed of newly diagnosed NSCLC cases undergoing curative surgery. Donors were approximately 15 newly diagnosed non-small cell lung cancer patients undergoing surgery with curative intent. A couple of independent pathologists reviewed the resected tumor masses. Only high-quality DNA and RNA samples were carried forward to sequencing.

Regarding this clonotype: The antigen it binds to is not known. No much larger clone exists at a distance of one base, and base qualities are not known.

A multiplex PCR system amplified the TCR beta CDR3 region, with a first 10-cycle round using 32 V-gene forward and 13 J-gene reverse primers. The first PCR round was done with a QIAGEN Multiplex PCR Kit, and the primer sequences were filed in Chinese patent CN105087789A. A second PCR round added Illumina universal primers using the Phusion High-Fidelity PCR Kit. Sequencing of the TCR libraries was done on the Illumina HiSeq X Ten platform in paired-end mode with a 151 bp read length. Per the authors' processing: Reads lacking multiplex PCR primers were removed with Cutadapt, read pairs were merged with PEAR, and CDR3 regions were called with MiXCR default settings. Repertoire diversity was assessed by Shannon entropy, and clonality was calculated as one minus the Shannon entropy divided by the ln of the count of productive unique sequences. Dominant or high-frequency T-cell clones were defined as clonotypes at frequencies of at least 0.5%. Using fastp trimming at Q25 and MiXCR clonotype assembly, TCRdb reanalyzed the public sequencing data and kept in-frame beta chains. Each CDR3 protein gets just one entry, which takes the most common genes and DNA from the rows behind it. The V and J calls, along with clone size, are taken from TCRdb and not from the paper's own processing. Present in this sample are 2,500 to 3,500 distinct CDR3 sequences, about a quarter of which were seen just once. The top ten clones comprise about a sixth of the sample.

This chain joins TRBV27 to TRBJ1-2, with TRBD1 identical over 7 junction bases. Sample: lung tumor tissue. The TCR comes from a female donor with non-small cell lung cancer. The CDR3 has the sequence CASSFTDRVMMSGYTF. The base sequence is TGTGCCAGCAGTTTTACCGACAGGGTAATGATGAGCGGCTACACCTTC.